The 27 T cell receptor beta chains presented below share a single source sample, sequenced in a study of T cells expressing NK-cell markers (dated by TCRdb to between 2020 and 2021). Receptor libraries were prepared by 5' RACE. TCRdb names Illumina HiSeq 2000 as the instrument used. With the reads reprocessed by TCRdb, a single entry stands for each CDR3 protein sequence and no DNA is reported. The table for this sample shows a few hundred thousand distinct CDR3 sequences. The top ten clones comprise under 6.5% of the sample. Sequenced material: blood T cells: a sorted CD56 or NKG2C T cell subset, CD4+ or CD8+ T cells, or bulk PBMC T cells (not recorded which). These receptors were taken from a man aged 18-75 years in good health.

This chain connects TRBV7-8 to TRBJ1-6; TCRdb selects TRBD1, and the lack of DNA leaves this call unchecked. The CDR3 has 16 residues. CDR1 and CDR2 (germline): SGHVS, FQNEAQ. CDR3 region: CASSPVGQGYNSPLHF. Based on the CDR3 plus reference TRBV7-8 and TRBJ1-6, the full variable domain is GAGVSQSPRYKVAKRGQDVALRCDPISGHVSLFWYQQALGQGPEFLTYFQNEAQLDKSGLPSDRFFAERPEGSVSTLKIQRTQQEDSAVYLCASSPVGQGYNSPLHFGNGTRLTVT.

The chain employs TRBV11-2 and TRBJ2-3; without DNA, the TCRdb call of TRBD2 cannot be checked. This CDR3 comprises 17 residues. Germline-derived CDR1 and CDR2 are SGHAT and FQNNGV. CDR3 protein: CASSRNMREPSTDTQYF.

The rearrangement uses TRBV5-5 and TRBJ2-2; with no DNA, the TCRdb D assignment of TRBD1 cannot be verified. The length of the CDR3 is 16 residues. Germline values: CDR1 SGHKS, CDR2 YYEKEE (reference sequence). This chain's CDR3 is CASSPNGGSSTGELFF. Variable domain in full (rest from reference TRBV5-5 and TRBJ2-2): DAGVTQSPTHLIKTRGQQVTLRCSPISGHKSVSWYQQVLGQGPQFIFQYYEKEERGRGNFPDRFSARQFPNYSSELNVNALLLGDSALYLCASSPNGGSSTGELFFGEGSRLTVL.

V usage is TRBV7-2 and J usage is TRBJ1-1. CDR1 and CDR2 (germline): SGHTA, FQGNSA. The CDR3 sequence is 13 residues long. This chain's CDR3 is CASSLTTNTEAFF.

The chain combines TRBV5-6 with TRBJ2-7. Germline loops: CDR1 SGHDT, CDR2 YYEEEE. This CDR3 has 14 amino acids. The CDR3 protein is CASSRDRSPTEQYF.

This sequence joins TRBV2 and TRBJ1-3; TCRdb proposes TRBD1, but this gene call is untestable without DNA. Germline CDR1 and CDR2: SNHLY and FYNNEI. The CDR3 has 15 residues. CDR3 loop: CASRLQGVSGNTIYF.

The chain combines TRBV15 with TRBJ1-1. Germline assignment: CDR1 LNHNV and CDR2 YYDKDF (reference sequence). The CDR3 is made up of 14 amino acids. CDR3 loop: CATSRKKGGTEAFF.

This chain joins TRBV2 and TRBJ1-4; TCRdb selects TRBD1, and the lack of DNA leaves this call unchecked. This CDR3 is 15 amino acids long. Germline CDR1 is SNHLY and CDR2 is FYNNEI. The CDR3 here is CASKEGRVTNEKLFF. Looking up the rest from reference TRBV2 and TRBJ1-4 gives the full variable domain: EPEVTQTPSHQVTQMGQEVILRCVPISNHLYFYWYRQILGQKVEFLVSFYNNEISEKSEIFDDQFSVERPDGSNFTLKIRSTKLEDSAMYFCASKEGRVTNEKLFFGSGTQLSVL.

This chain joins TRBV11-2 and TRBJ2-1. Germline V gives CDR1 SGHAT, CDR2 FQNNGV. This CDR3 contains 12 residues. CDR3 amino acids: CASSLDGAEQFF.

The chain couples TRBV27 to TRBJ2-1; TCRdb lists TRBD2, though no DNA is available to test this call. Germline assignment: CDR1 MNHEY and CDR2 SMNVEV (reference sequence). The CDR3 has 16 amino acids. The CDR3 sequence is CASSLTIAGNYNEQFF.

The chain links TRBV18 to TRBJ2-6; TCRdb's D call of TRBD1 is untestable without DNA. The CDR3 is 16 amino acids. Germline V gene sequence: CDR1 KGHSH, CDR2 LQKENI. CDR3 region: CASHTTGHSGANVLTF. Drawing the rest from reference TRBV18 and TRBJ2-6, the complete variable domain is NAGVMQNPRHLVRRRGQEARLRCSPMKGHSHVYWYRQLPEEGLKFMVYLQKENIIDESGMPKERFSAEFPKEGPSILRIQQVVRGDSAAYFCASHTTGHSGANVLTFGAGSRLTVL.

This chain joins TRBV7-9 and TRBJ2-5; TCRdb selects TRBD1, and the lack of DNA leaves this call unchecked. Germline lookup yields CDR1 SEHNR and CDR2 FQNEAQ (reference sequence). The CDR3 is made up of 16 amino acids. The CDR3: CASSPLDRAGQETQYF.

The chain couples TRBV12-3 or TRBV12-4 to TRBJ2-1; the D gene TCRdb calls, TRBD1, cannot be checked with no DNA. The CDR3 runs 18 residues. The CDR3 protein is CASTRNMGGGRSYNEQFF.

The genes are TRBV5-5 and TRBJ1-2; TCRdb selects TRBD1, and the lack of DNA leaves this call unchecked. This CDR3 comprises 14 residues. The germline gives CDR1 SGHKS, CDR2 YYEKEE (reference sequence). This CDR3 reads CASSPGQSYYGYTF.

The V and J genes are TRBV12-3 or TRBV12-4 and TRBJ2-1; TCRdb names TRBD1, which stays unverified in the absence of DNA. This CDR3 has 17 amino acids. CDR3 residues: CASSLGPQGRHYNEQFF.

The chain combines TRBV6-2 or TRBV6-3 with TRBJ1-5; TCRdb gives TRBD1 as the D gene, but with no DNA this cannot be confirmed. Germline values: CDR1 MNHEY, CDR2 SVGEGT. The CDR3 extends over 14 amino acids. This CDR3 is CASSPGLINQPQHF.

The chain has TRBV5-1 and TRBJ2-1; there is no DNA to check the TCRdb D call of TRBD1. The CDR3 runs 14 residues. Germline V CDR1 and CDR2: SGHRS, YFSETQ. The CDR3 sequence is CASTPTAGLNEQFF.

The rearrangement uses TRBV6-1 and TRBJ2-6; lacking DNA, the TRBD1 call made by TCRdb goes unchecked. In germline, CDR1 is MNHNS, CDR2 SASEGT. CDR3 length: 14 amino acids. CDR3 amino acids: CASRASRGANVLTF.

The chain is built from TRBV3-1 and TRBJ2-4; TCRdb lists TRBD2, though no DNA is available to test this call. This CDR3 spans 18 amino acids. Germline lookup yields CDR1 LGHDT and CDR2 YNNKEL (reference sequence). Here the CDR3 reads CASSPRGSGGVAKNIQYF. The whole variable domain, remainder taken from reference TRBV3-1 and TRBJ2-4, is DTAVSQTPKYLVTQMGNDKSIKCEQNLGHDTMYWYKQDSKKFLKIMFSYNNKELIINETVPNRFSPKSPDKAHLNLHINSLELGDSAVYFCASSPRGSGGVAKNIQYFGAGTRLSVL.

The chain couples TRBV29-1 to TRBJ2-7. Germline-derived CDR1 and CDR2 are SQVTM and ANQGSEA. The CDR3 runs to 14 residues. CDR3 sequence reads: CSVVTRSQTYEQYF.

CDR3 loop: CASSRDRGNTGELFF. The rearrangement uses TRBV6-1 and TRBJ2-2; lacking DNA, the TRBD1 call made by TCRdb goes unchecked. There are 15 residues in the CDR3. The germline CDR1 and CDR2 sequences are MNHNS and SASEGT.

This sequence joins TRBV3-1 and TRBJ1-3; TCRdb picks TRBD1, but there is no DNA to check that call. Germline-derived CDR1 and CDR2 are LGHDT and YNNKEL (reference sequence). CDR3 length: 16 residues. The CDR3 protein is CASSQKSTGPGNTIYF.

V is TRBV7-8 and J is TRBJ2-5; without DNA, the TCRdb call of TRBD2 cannot be checked. The CDR3 spans 17 residues. Germline-derived CDR1 and CDR2 are SGHVS and FQNEAQ. CDR3: CASSFQRGGSSQETQYF.

The CDR3 region is CSAGNNGIHRFTDTQYF. This chain joins TRBV20-1 and TRBJ2-3. CDR3 length: 17 residues. CDR1 is DFQATT and CDR2 is SNEGSKA in the germline V gene (reference sequence).

V usage is TRBV20-1 and J usage is TRBJ2-5. This CDR3 spans 11 amino acids. Per the germline V gene, CDR1 is DFQATT and CDR2 is SNEGSKA (reference sequence). The CDR3 sequence: CSADKRGPQYF.

This chain links TRBV20-1 with TRBJ2-2; TCRdb's D call of TRBD2 is untestable without DNA. The germline V gene encodes CDR1 DFQATT and CDR2 SNEGSKA (reference sequence). The CDR3 extends over 15 amino acids. CDR3 sequence reads: CSAPLGGSTRGELFF.

The chain links TRBV6-1 to TRBJ2-2; TCRdb outputs TRBD1, but without DNA this stays unchecked. CDR3 length: 13 residues. The V gene's germline CDR1 is MNHNS and CDR2 SASEGT. The CDR3 loop reads CASSRQSNGELFF.